This is a list of T cell receptor beta chains from one sample in a study of cytomegalovirus exposure and HLA in healthy donors. Measured with immunoSEQ multiplex PCR; TCRdb has only the in-frame clones, and not every one. The data contain roughly 200,000 clones, around 75% of them singletons. The sample was PBMCs. The receptors derive from a male donor in good health and CMV-seronegative. Both conserved end residues are part of each CDR3. The order of the fields is D gene, clone size, J gene, V gene, CDR3 DNA, CDR3 protein. The D gene is left open where the match is weak. Only some rows state a clone size, as once, few, many or a class for expanded clones.

>TRBD1|once|TRBJ1-2|TRBV25-1
TGTGCCAGCAGTGGTGACAGGGGGGACTATGGCTACACCTTC
CASSGDRGDYGYTF
>.|few|TRBJ1-2|TRBV6-5
TGTGCCAGCAGTTACGGAGGAGGGAGTCAGTATGGCTACACCTTC
CASSYGGGSQYGYTF
>TRBD1|.|TRBJ2-7|TRBV5-6
TGTGCCAGCAGCCGGGACAGGCTCTACGAGCAGTACTTC
CASSRDRLYEQYF
>.|once|TRBJ1-2|TRBV28
TGTGCCAGCAGTCCACCGACTGGGGCCTATGGCTACACCTTC
CASSPPTGAYGYTF
>.|.|TRBJ2-3|TRBV27
TGTGCCAGCAGTTTAGGGGACTCGCCCAGCACAGATACGCAGTATTTT
CASSLGDSPSTDTQYF
>.|few|TRBJ1-2|TRBV4-1
TGCGCCAGCAGCCAAGTCTCTCTCAGGATTAGGAACTATGGCTACACCTTC
CASSQVSLRIRNYGYTF
>.|.|TRBJ2-3|TRBV12-5
TGTGCTAGTGGGAAGGGGGCAGATACGCAGTATTTT
CASGKGADTQYF
>TRBD1|.|TRBJ2-7|TRBV4-3
TGCGCCAGCAGCGCGGGACAGGGGCGCTACGAGCAGTACTTC
CASSAGQGRYEQYF
>TRBD2|.|TRBJ2-7|TRBV6-5
TGTGCCAGCAGTTACTCAGTAGCGGGAACCTACGAGCAGTACTTC
CASSYSVAGTYEQYF
>.|.|TRBJ2-2|TRBV7-9
TGTTCCAGCAGCTCCTCAAGCCCGAACACCGGGGAGCTGTTTTTT
CSSSSSSPNTGELFF
>TRBD1|few|TRBJ2-1|TRBV4-3
TGCGCCAGCAGCCTAACCGGGACAGGGGTCAATGAGCAGTTCTTC
CASSLTGTGVNEQFF
>TRBD1|once|TRBJ2-4|TRBV19
TGTGCCAGTAGTATCCGAGGGACAGGGGGTTTGGCCAAAAACATTCAGTACTTC
CASSIRGTGGLAKNIQYF
>.|.|TRBJ2-1|TRBV19
TGTGCCAGTAGCCCCCGGGAAGGCCGCCTAGAGCAGTTCTTC
CASSPREGRLEQFF
>.|.|TRBJ1-1|TRBV30
TGTGCCTGGGGAGGAGTTGGGGAACGGGACACTGAAGCTTTCTTT
CAWGGVGERDTEAFF
>.|.|TRBJ1-2|TRBV18
TGTGCCAGCTCACCGGCACAGGGATTAGATGGCTACACCTTC
CASSPAQGLDGYTF
>.|few|TRBJ1-2|TRBV7-8
TGTGCCAGCAGCTTTGCACAGCTCTATGGCTACACCTTC
CASSFAQLYGYTF
>.|.|TRBJ1-1|TRBV2
TGTGCCCGAACTCGCGGGGCAGTCGGGAGCACTGAAGCTTTCTTT
CARTRGAVGSTEAFF
>.|.|TRBJ2-3|TRBV5-4
TGTGCCAGCAGTTCGGTCCGGGAAACGCAGTATTTT
CASSSVRETQYF
>TRBD1|.|TRBJ1-5|TRBV7-2
TGTGCCAGCTCCCCCTCGAAGGGGGCGCGGAATCAGCCCCAGCATTTT
CASSPSKGARNQPQHF
>TRBD1|.|TRBJ2-3|TRBV10-2
TGCGCCAGCACGAGTGGGGCCGGGACAGGGAACGCAGATACGCAGTATTTT
CASTSGAGTGNADTQYF
>.|.|TRBJ2-1|TRBV15
TGTGCCACCAGCAGAGATCGAGGGGGAGGGCCCAATGAGCAGTTCTTC
CATSRDRGGGPNEQFF
>TRBD1|.|TRBJ1-1|TRBV28
TGTGCCAGCACCCCCCCATTGGGACAGGGAGGTGGCACTGAAGCTTTCTTT
CASTPPLGQGGGTEAFF
>TRBD2|.|TRBJ2-1|TRBV4-3
TGCGCCAGCGGCCTCGGGACTAGCGTTAAAAATGAGCAGTTCTTC
CASGLGTSVKNEQFF
>TRBD1|.|TRBJ2-7|TRBV5-1
TGCGCCAGCAGCCCGGCTGGGACAGGGACCTACGAGCAGTACTTC
CASSPAGTGTYEQYF
>.|few|TRBJ1-6|TRBV6-5
TGTGCCAGCAGTTACCTGAGTCCTACGAATTCACCCCTCCACTTT
CASSYLSPTNSPLHF
>TRBD1|few|TRBJ1-5|TRBV6-1
TGTGCCAGCAGACCACAGGGGGTAAGCAATCAGCCCCAGCATTTT
CASRPQGVSNQPQHF
>TRBD2|.|TRBJ2-1|TRBV6-1
TGTGCCAGCAGTCGCGATAGCGGGATCTACAATGAGCAGTTCTTC
CASSRDSGIYNEQFF
>.|.|TRBJ1-3|TRBV6-5
TGTGCCAGCAGTTTTTTGGGGGGGGGCTCTGGAAACACCATATATTTT
CASSFLGGGSGNTIYF
>.|.|TRBJ1-6|TRBV30
TGTGCCTGGAGTTTCGTCACAGGGAGATCCTATAATTCACCCCTCCACTTT
CAWSFVTGRSYNSPLHF
>.|.|TRBJ1-1|TRBV20-1
TGCAGTGCTATCCTCCACACTGAAGCTTTCTTT
CSAILHTEAFF
>TRBD1|.|TRBJ1-5|TRBV30
TGTGCCTGGAGCCGAGGACAGGGGAAACAGCCCCAGCATTTT
CAWSRGQGKQPQHF
>.|.|TRBJ2-1|TRBV6-5
TGTGCCAGCAGTCCCGGAGGTAGTCCCAATGAGCAGTTCTTC
CASSPGGSPNEQFF
>TRBD1|.|TRBJ1-2|TRBV19
TGTGCCAGTAGTAGGGGGACAGGGGACTCTAACTATGGCTACACCTTC
CASSRGTGDSNYGYTF